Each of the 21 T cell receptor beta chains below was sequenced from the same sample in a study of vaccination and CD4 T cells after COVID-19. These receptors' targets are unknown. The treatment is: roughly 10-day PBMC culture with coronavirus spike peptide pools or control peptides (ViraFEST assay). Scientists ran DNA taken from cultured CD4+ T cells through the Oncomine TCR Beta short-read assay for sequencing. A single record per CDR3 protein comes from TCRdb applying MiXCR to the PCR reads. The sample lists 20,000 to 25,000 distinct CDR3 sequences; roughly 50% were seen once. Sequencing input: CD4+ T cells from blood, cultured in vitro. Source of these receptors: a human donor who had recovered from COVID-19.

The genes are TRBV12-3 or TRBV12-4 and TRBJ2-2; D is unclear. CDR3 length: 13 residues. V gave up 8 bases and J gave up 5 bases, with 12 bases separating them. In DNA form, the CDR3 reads TGTGCCAGCTTAACAAGCCTTACCGGGGAGCTGTTTTTT. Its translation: CASLTSLTGELFF.

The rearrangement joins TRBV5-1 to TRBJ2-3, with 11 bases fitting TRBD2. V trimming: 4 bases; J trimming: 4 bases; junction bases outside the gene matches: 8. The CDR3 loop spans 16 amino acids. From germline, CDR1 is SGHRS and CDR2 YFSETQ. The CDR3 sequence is CASSPGTSGLSDTQYF. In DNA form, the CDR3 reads TGCGCCAGCAGCCCGGGGACTAGCGGCTTATCAGATACGCAGTATTTT.

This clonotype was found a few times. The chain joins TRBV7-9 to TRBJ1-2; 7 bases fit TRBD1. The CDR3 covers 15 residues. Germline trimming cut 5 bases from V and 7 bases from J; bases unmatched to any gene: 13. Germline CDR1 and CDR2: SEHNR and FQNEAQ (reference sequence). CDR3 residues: CASSTEPSRQGGYTF. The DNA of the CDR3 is TGTGCCAGCAGCACCGAACCCTCCAGACAGGGTGGCTACACCTTC. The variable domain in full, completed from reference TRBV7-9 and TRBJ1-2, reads DTGVSQNPRHKITKRGQNVTFRCDPISEHNRLYWYRQTLGQGPEFLTYFQNEAQLEKSRLLSDRFSAERPKGSFSTLEIQRTEQGDSAMYLCASSTEPSRQGGYTFGSGTRLTVV.

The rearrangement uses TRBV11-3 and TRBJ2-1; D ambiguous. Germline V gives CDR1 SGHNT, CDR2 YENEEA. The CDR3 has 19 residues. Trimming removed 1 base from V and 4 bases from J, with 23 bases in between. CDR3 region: CASSLVLPFGIVRYNEQFF. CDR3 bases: TGTGCCAGCAGCTTAGTCCTCCCCTTTGGAATAGTGAGATACAATGAGCAGTTCTTC.

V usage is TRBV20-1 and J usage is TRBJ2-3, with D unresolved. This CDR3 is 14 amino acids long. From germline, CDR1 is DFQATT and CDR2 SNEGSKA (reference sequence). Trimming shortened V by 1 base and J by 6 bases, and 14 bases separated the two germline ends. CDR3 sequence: CSARVSPVSDTQYF. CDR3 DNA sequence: TGCAGTGCTAGAGTGAGCCCCGTGTCCGATACGCAGTATTTT.

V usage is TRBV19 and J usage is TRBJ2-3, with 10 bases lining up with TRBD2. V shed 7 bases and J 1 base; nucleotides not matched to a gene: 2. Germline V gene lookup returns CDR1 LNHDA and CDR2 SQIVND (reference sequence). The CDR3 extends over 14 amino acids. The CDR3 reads CASTSGRGTDTQYF. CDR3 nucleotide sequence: TGTGCCAGTACTAGCGGGAGAGGCACAGATACGCAGTATTTT.

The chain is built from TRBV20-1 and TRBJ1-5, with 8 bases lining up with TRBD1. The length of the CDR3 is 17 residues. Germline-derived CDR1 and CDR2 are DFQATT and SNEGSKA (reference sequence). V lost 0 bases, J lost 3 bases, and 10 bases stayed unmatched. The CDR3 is CSARDSGAGGINQPQHF. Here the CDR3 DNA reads TGCAGTGCTAGAGATTCCGGGGCAGGGGGCATCAATCAGCCCCAGCATTTT.

The CDR3 bases are TGTGCCAGCACTGGGAATTCCTACAATGAGCAGTTCTTC. Residues: CASTGNSYNEQFF. The gene calls are TRBV6-1 and TRBJ2-1, with D unclear. V lost 7 bases, J lost 1 base, and 8 bases lay in between. CDR1 and CDR2 (germline): MNHNS, SASEGT. The CDR3 totals 13 residues.

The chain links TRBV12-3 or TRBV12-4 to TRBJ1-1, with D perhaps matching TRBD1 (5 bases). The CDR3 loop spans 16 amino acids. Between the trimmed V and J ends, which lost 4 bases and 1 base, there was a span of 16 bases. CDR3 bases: TGTGCCAGCAGTTCCTTCCGGGGCTCTTCGAACACTGAAGCTTTCTTT. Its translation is CASSSFRGSSNTEAFF.

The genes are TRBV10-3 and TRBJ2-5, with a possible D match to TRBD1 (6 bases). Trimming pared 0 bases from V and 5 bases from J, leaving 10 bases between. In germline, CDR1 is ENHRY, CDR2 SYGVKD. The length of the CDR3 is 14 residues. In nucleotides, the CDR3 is TGTGCCATCAGTGAGTCGGACAGACGGGAGACCCAGTACTTC. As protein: CAISESDRRETQYF.

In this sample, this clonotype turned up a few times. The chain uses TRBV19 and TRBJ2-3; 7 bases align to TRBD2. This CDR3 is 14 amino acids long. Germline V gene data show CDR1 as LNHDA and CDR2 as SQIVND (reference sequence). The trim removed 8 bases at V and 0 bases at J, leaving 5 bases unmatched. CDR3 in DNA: TGTGCCAGTCGAAAGCGGGACAGCACAGATACGCAGTATTTT. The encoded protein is CASRKRDSTDTQYF. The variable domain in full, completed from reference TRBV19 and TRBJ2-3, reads DGGITQSPKYLFRKEGQNVTLSCEQNLNHDAMYWYRQDPGQGLRLIYYSQIVNDFQKGDIAEGYSVSREKKESFPLTVTSAQKNPTAFYLCASRKRDSTDTQYFGPGTRLTVL.

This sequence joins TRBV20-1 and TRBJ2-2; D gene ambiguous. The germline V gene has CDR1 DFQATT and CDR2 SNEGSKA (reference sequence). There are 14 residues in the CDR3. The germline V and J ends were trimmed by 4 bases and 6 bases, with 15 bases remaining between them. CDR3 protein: CSAIRLKQSGELFF. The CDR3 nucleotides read TGCAGTGCTATACGCCTGAAACAGTCCGGGGAGCTGTTTTTT.

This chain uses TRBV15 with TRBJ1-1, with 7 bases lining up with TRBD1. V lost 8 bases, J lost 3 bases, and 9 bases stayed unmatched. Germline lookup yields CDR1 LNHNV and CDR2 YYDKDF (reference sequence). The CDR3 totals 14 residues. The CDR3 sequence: CATSQGGPDTEAFF. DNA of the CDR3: TGTGCCACCTCCCAGGGGGGGCCGGACACTGAAGCTTTCTTT.

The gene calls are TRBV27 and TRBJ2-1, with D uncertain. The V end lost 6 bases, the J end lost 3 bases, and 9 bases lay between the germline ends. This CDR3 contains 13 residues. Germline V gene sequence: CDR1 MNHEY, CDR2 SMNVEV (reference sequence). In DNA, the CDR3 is TGTGCCAGCAGCGGAAGGTTCTACAATGAGCAGTTCTTC. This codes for CASSGRFYNEQFF.

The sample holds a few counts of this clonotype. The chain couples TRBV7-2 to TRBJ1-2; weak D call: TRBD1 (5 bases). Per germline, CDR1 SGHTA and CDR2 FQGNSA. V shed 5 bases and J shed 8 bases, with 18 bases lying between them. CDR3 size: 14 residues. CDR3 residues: CASSLSGARRGYTF. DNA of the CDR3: TGTGCCAGCAGCCTCAGTGGGGCCCGTCGCGGCTACACCTTC.

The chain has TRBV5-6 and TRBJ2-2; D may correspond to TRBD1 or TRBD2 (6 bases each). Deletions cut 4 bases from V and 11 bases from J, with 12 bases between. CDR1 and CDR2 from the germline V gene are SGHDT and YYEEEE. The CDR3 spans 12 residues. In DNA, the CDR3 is TGTGCCAGCAGCGTCAGGGGACTCGAGCTGTTTTTT. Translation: CASSVRGLELFF.

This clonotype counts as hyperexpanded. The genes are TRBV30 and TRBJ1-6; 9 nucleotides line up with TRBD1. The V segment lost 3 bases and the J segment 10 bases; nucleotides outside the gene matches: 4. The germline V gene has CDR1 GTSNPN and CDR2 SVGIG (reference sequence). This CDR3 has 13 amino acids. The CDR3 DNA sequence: TGTGCCTGGAGGGGACAGGGTCAATCACCCCTCCACTTT. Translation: CAWRGQGQSPLHF.

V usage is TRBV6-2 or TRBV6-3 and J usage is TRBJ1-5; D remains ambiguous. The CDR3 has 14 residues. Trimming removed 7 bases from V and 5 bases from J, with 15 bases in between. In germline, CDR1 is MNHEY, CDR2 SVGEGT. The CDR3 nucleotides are TGTGCCAGCACCCAAGGCCCGGGGTATCAGCCCCAGCATTTT. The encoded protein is CASTQGPGYQPQHF.

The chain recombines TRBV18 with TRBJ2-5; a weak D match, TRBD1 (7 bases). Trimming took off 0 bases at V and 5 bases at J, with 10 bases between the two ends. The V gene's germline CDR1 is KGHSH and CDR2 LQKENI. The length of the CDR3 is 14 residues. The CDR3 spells CASSPPAGQETQYF. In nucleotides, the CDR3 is TGTGCCAGCTCACCACCGGCGGGACAGGAGACCCAGTACTTC.

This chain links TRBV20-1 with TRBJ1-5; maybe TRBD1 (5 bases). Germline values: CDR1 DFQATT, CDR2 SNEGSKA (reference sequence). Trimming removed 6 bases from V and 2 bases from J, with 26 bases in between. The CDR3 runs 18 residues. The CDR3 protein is CSAASPQGWGKGNQPQHF. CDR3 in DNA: TGCAGTGCAGCGTCCCCCCAGGGCTGGGGGAAAGGCAATCAGCCCCAGCATTTT.

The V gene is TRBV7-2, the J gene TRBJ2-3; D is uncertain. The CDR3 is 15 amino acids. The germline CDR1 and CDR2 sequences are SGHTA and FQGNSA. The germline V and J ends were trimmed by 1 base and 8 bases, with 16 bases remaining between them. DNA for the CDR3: TGTGCCAGCAGCTTAGTAGGTACCACATCAGGTACGCAGTATTTT. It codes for CASSLVGTTSGTQYF.